This TCR beta chain was captured in a study of radiation and T cells in renal cell carcinoma. Study at large: Nephrectomy followed 15 Gy stereotactic body radiation by 4 weeks.

Here immunoSEQ multiplex PCR was the method, and the copy in TCRdb shows in-frame clones only, minus some. The sample consists of some 150,000 clones, roughly 89% of them appearing once. The time point here: blood 2 weeks post-SBRT. Stated treatment: 15 Gy SBRT to primary tumor, nephrectomy 4 weeks later. After SBRT, blood was collected at 2 and 4 weeks, plus baseline. In germline, CDR1 is MNHNS, CDR2 SASEGT. The CDR3 extends over 16 amino acids. V was pared by 1 base and J by 4 bases, with 10 bases of the junction left unmatched. The sample consisted of blood, taken from a patient whose treatment included radiotherapy and nephrectomy. The source is a woman aged 45-65 years with renal cell carcinoma. V is TRBV6-1 and J is TRBJ2-7, with 7 bases fitting TRBD2. In DNA form, the CDR3 reads TGTGCCAGCAGTGAAGACGGGAGGACTGGATTGTACGAGCAGTACTTC. Protein: CASSEDGRTGLYEQYF.